Given below is one T cell receptor beta chain in context. The study drew participants aged about 18 to 89 years from some 23 US areas. Exposed enrollees encountered a COVID-19 case at some point within 2 weeks before study entry. The CDR3 sequence is 15 residues long. From germline, CDR1 is MNHEY and CDR2 SVGAGI. V was clipped by 10 bases and J by 7 bases, with 22 bases between them. This sample was taken from a study of blood T cell repertoires in COVID-19. Assay used: immunoSEQ multiplex PCR; TCRdb lists only in-frame clones, some missing. This table holds 350,000 or so clones, about nine tenths found once.

Sequencing was done on a sample of PBMCs or T cells enriched from blood (not recorded which). The sequence was obtained from a woman aged 25 to 39 who had been exposed to COVID-19. J is TRBJ1-4 and V is TRBV6-5, with TRBD1 as a possible D gene (5 bases). CDR3 protein: CATGGRVGGFEKLFF. CDR3 coding DNA: TGTGCCACCGGAGGGCGAGTTGGGGGGTTTGAAAAACTGTTTTTT.